The entry that follows covers one T cell receptor (beta chain) sequence. TCRdb reanalysed the RT-PCR reads using MiXCR and keeps one entry per CDR3 protein. The sample contains hundreds of thousands of distinct CDR3 sequences, 12% to 15% of which appear only once. In germline, CDR1 is MDHEN, CDR2 SYDVKM. This CDR3 has 15 residues. The junction had 9 bases not matched to a gene; V was cut back by 3 bases and J by 5 bases. This clonotype was obtained from a female donor in good health, serving as a healthy control. The J gene is TRBJ2-7, the V gene TRBV28; 8 bases agree with TRBD2. Sequenced input: memory CD4+ T cells from blood. CDR3 residues: CASSLLASGLDEQYF. The CDR3 DNA follows: TGTGCCAGCAGTTTGTTGGCTAGCGGGCTTGACGAGCAGTACTTC. Looking up the rest from reference TRBV28 and TRBJ2-7 gives the full variable domain: DVKVTQSSRYLVKRTGEKVFLECVQDMDHENMFWYRQDPGLGLRLIYFSYDVKMKEKGDIPEGYSVSREKKERFSLILESASTNQTSMYLCASSLLASGLDEQYFGPGTRLTVT.